One sample yielded the 8 T cell receptor beta chains listed below, sequenced in a study of T cells in Graves' hyperthyroidism and ophthalmopathy. The CDR3 regions of TCR beta were amplified from RNA transcripts. First-round RT-PCR of the TCR CDR3 relied on the HTBI primer set. Each CDR3 protein gets one entry after TCRdb re-called the multiplex PCR reads with MiXCR. The sample has around 300,000 distinct CDR3 sequences, roughly 15% seen once. The specimen was blood. The receptors here all came from a middle-aged woman with Graves' hyperthyroidism.

At least ten counts were recorded for this clonotype. The V and J genes are TRBV6-1 and TRBJ1-1, with TRBD1 matching 8 bases. Germline CDR1 is MNHNS and CDR2 is SASEGT. This CDR3 contains 15 residues. The V and J ends lost 5 bases and 5 bases, in that order; junction bases with no gene match: 10. As DNA, the CDR3 is TGTGCCAGCAGTAGCAACAGGGGGGTTTCGACTGAAGCTTTCTTT. Protein product: CASSSNRGVSTEAFF.

The table lists this clonotype with a few counts. CDR3 in amino acids: CASSLKVSLNEQFF. In DNA form, the CDR3 reads TGTGCCAGCAGTTTAAAGGTCAGCCTCAATGAGCAGTTCTTC. The rearrangement links TRBV12-3 or TRBV12-4 to TRBJ2-1, with D uncertain. With 2 bases removed from V and 6 bases from J, the gap between germline ends came to 11 bases. The CDR3 extends over 14 amino acids.

There are many counts of this clonotype. The chain employs TRBV29-1 and TRBJ2-5; 12 bases match TRBD1. From germline, CDR1 is SQVTM and CDR2 ANQGSEA. V lost 7 bases and J lost 5; bases outside the gene matches: 8. This CDR3 is built from 14 residues. The CDR3 region is CSARDRGRHETQYF. CDR3 in DNA: TGCAGCGCCAGGGACAGGGGGCGCCATGAGACCCAGTACTTC.

This clonotype was observed a handful of times. V usage is TRBV29-1 and J usage is TRBJ2-2; TRBD2 is a possible D gene (6 bases). Germline V gene sequence: CDR1 SQVTM, CDR2 ANQGSEA. The V end was cut by 8 bases, the J end by 3 bases, with 19 bases between. This CDR3 has 15 residues. CDR3 DNA sequence: TGCAGCTGTTTTACGGGAGACGCCGACACCGGGGAGCTGTTTTTT. It is translated as CSCFTGDADTGELFF.

This clonotype has at least ten counts. This rearrangement joins TRBV30 to TRBJ2-3; the match to TRBD2 covers 15 bases. The CDR3 runs to 15 residues. CDR1 is GTSNPN and CDR2 is SVGIG in the germline V gene (reference sequence). The ends lost 5 bases at V and 6 bases at J; junction bases unmatched: 6. The CDR3 region has the DNA TGTGCCTGGGGACTAGCGGGAGGGAGATCCGATACGCAGTATTTT. Its protein is CAWGLAGGRSDTQYF.

Ten or more counts support this clonotype. The chain combines TRBV10-3 with TRBJ2-1, with D perhaps given as TRBD1 or TRBD2 (5 bases each). The ends were cut back, 2 bases at V and 7 bases at J, with 15 bases in the middle. CDR3 length equals 15 residues. In germline, CDR1 is ENHRY, CDR2 SYGVKD. The CDR3 DNA reads TGTGCCATCAGTGAGGGGACGGATTCCCCAAATGAGCAGTTCTTC. Protein product: CAISEGTDSPNEQFF.

In its sample, this clonotype was seen many times. This CDR3 is CASSETRKAFF. CDR3 in DNA: TGTGCCAGCAGTGAAACAAGAAAAGCTTTCTTT. This chain joins TRBV2 and TRBJ1-1; no clear D. Per germline, CDR1 SNHLY and CDR2 FYNNEI. The CDR3 extends over 11 amino acids. The V and J ends lost 2 bases and 9 bases respectively, with 7 bases between them. Variable domain in full (rest from reference TRBV2 and TRBJ1-1): EPEVTQTPSHQVTQMGQEVILRCVPISNHLYFYWYRQILGQKVEFLVSFYNNEISEKSEIFDDQFSVERPDGSNFTLKIRSTKLEDSAMYFCASSETRKAFFGQGTRLTVV.

The sample holds many counts of this clonotype. The CDR3 bases are TGTGCCAGCAGTTACTCGTCTAGCGGCACAGATACGCAGTATTTT. Protein sequence: CASSYSSSGTDTQYF. The chain recombines TRBV6-6 with TRBJ2-3, with D possibly TRBD2 on 6 matching bases. Germline-derived CDR1 and CDR2 are MNHNY and SVGAGI (reference sequence). V lost 0 bases, J lost 1 base, and 8 bases lay in between. This CDR3 comprises 15 residues.